The rows below give T cell receptor beta chains drawn from one sample of a study of shared clonotypes between healthy human individuals. Sequencing was performed with immunoSEQ multiplex PCR; in TCRdb, only in-frame clones are kept and a portion is missing. The sample lists nearly 600,000 clones, just under 97% occurring once. The sample consisted of naive CD8+ T cells sorted from blood. Source of these receptors: a woman between 25 and 40 years old in good health. Both conserved end residues are trimmed from each CDR3. D genes are given only for firm matches. Rows give clone size only sometimes, using once, few, many, or a class for an expanded clone.

v_call	d_call	clone_size	j_call	cdr3_aa
TRBV29-1	.	.	TRBJ1-1	SVRTLNTEAF
TRBV5-6	TRBD2	.	TRBJ2-7	ASSGGLASTYEQY
TRBV27	.	.	TRBJ1-2	ASSLDRGNGYT
TRBV5-4	.	once	TRBJ2-5	ASSLVGGGEETQY
TRBV6-1	.	.	TRBJ2-7	ASSPIRGRPYEQY
TRBV5-4	TRBD2	few	TRBJ2-7	ASSSGTSMLYEQY
TRBV11-2	TRBD2	.	TRBJ2-1	ASSLVGGNEQF
TRBV30	.	.	TRBJ2-1	AWSVMYFSEQF
TRBV27	.	.	TRBJ2-3	ASSLYGITDTQY
TRBV27	TRBD2	.	TRBJ2-7	ASSLWAGVQYEQY
TRBV11-2	.	.	TRBJ2-7	ASSFSQGSSYEQY
TRBV5-5	.	.	TRBJ2-7	ASSLVLALSYEQY
TRBV5-6	TRBD1	.	TRBJ2-5	ASSIDRGHETQY
TRBV21-1	.	.	TRBJ2-1	ASSKEIRDREDNEQF
TRBV27	.	once	TRBJ1-4	ASSQGEKLF
TRBV27	TRBD1	.	TRBJ2-7	ASRPTGTGVHEQY
TRBV7-2	.	.	TRBJ2-1	ASSFMGPYNEQF
TRBV5-4	.	.	TRBJ2-7	ASSSETYEQY
TRBV4-1	.	.	TRBJ1-4	ASSQESRVRGKATNEKLF
TRBV19	TRBD2	.	TRBJ2-3	ASKERTSGSTDTQY
TRBV27	TRBD1	.	TRBJ2-1	ASSLFGTGGYNEQF
TRBV27	.	.	TRBJ2-7	ASSLSTGSQQY
TRBV5-6	.	.	TRBJ2-7	ASSFSRIPYEQY
TRBV5-6	TRBD1	once	TRBJ2-7	ASSLLGGQGSYEQY
TRBV29-1	TRBD1	.	TRBJ2-7	SAGQGAYEQY
TRBV14	.	.	TRBJ2-1	ASSQDLLVNEQF
TRBV28	.	.	TRBJ2-3	ASSTRQYFPDTQY
TRBV28	TRBD2	.	TRBJ2-3	ASSLGLAGGGDADTQY
TRBV23-1	TRBD1	once	TRBJ1-5	ASMIPGQGKGNQPQH
TRBV9	TRBD2	.	TRBJ2-1	ASSVGTSEAEF
TRBV27	.	.	TRBJ2-5	ASSTEQGHEAQY
TRBV6-5	.	.	TRBJ1-2	ASSPLGYLGYT
TRBV29-1	.	.	TRBJ2-7	SVVTGFDEQY
TRBV11-2	.	.	TRBJ2-7	ASSVAPGTYEQY
TRBV19	.	.	TRBJ1-1	ASRYAAQEAF
TRBV28	TRBD2	.	TRBJ2-7	ASSSSGSSEQY
TRBV5-5	TRBD1	.	TRBJ1-1	ASSLPGTGFEAF
TRBV29-1	TRBD2	.	TRBJ2-1	SVEYFSGVSSYNEQF
TRBV10-3	.	.	TRBJ1-5	AIAAPGREVRQPQH
TRBV7-3	TRBD1	.	TRBJ2-3	ASSETGEITDTQY
TRBV19	.	.	TRBJ2-1	ASSIAGWREQF
TRBV5-4	TRBD2	.	TRBJ2-7	ASSVQTSLGGEQY
TRBV7-9	TRBD1	.	TRBJ1-5	ASSSTRGPQPQH
TRBV27	.	once	TRBJ1-2	ASSWSPGRGYT
TRBV5-6	.	.	.	ASSFGRAYEQY
TRBV27	TRBD1	.	TRBJ2-7	ASSVTGGAYEQY
TRBV9	.	.	TRBJ2-1	ASSLPGNEQF